This TCR beta chain originates from a study of blood T cell repertoires in COVID-19. In the study overall: Both acute and convalescent COVID-19 samples were obtained from the United States, Italy and Spain. The cDNA or gDNA used as material had been derived from T cells, B-cell-depleted T cells, or PBMCs.

Repertoires were generated with immunoSEQ multiplex PCR, while TCRdb's copy carries only in-frame clones and drops some. The table has roughly 26,000 clones, around 92% seen once. Trimming took 7 bases from V and 0 from J; bases not matched to a gene: 3. The CDR3 covers 15 residues. Germline CDR1 MNHNY, CDR2 SVGAGI (reference sequence). The material sequenced was peripheral blood. V is TRBV6-6 and J is TRBJ2-5; 12 bases map to TRBD2. This sequence was found in a human donor in a cohort sampled during active COVID-19. The CDR3 loop is CASTWTSGDQETQYF. The CDR3 nucleotides are TGTGCCAGCACCTGGACTAGCGGGGACCAAGAGACCCAGTACTTC.